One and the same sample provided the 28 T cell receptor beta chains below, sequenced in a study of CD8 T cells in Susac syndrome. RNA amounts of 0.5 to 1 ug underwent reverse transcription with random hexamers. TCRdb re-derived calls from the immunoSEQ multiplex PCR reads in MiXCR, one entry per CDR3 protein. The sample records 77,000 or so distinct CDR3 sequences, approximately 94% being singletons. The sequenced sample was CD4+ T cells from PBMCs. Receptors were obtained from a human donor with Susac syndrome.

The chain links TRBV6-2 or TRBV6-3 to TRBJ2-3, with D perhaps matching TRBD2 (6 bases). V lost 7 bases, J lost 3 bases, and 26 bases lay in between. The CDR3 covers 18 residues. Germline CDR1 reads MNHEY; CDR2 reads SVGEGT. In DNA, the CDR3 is TGTGCCAGCAATCCGGGGTGGATGAGGAACGGGAGTACAGATACGCAGTATTTT. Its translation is CASNPGWMRNGSTDTQYF.

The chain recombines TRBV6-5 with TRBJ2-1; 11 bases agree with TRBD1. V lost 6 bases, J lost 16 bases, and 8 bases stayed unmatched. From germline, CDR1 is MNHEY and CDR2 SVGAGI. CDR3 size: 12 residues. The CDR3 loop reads CASSTGQGASFF. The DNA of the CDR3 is TGTGCCAGCAGCACCGGACAGGGGGCGTCATTCTTC.

CDR3 nucleotide sequence: TGCAGCGTGGACAACACAGATACGCAGTATTTT. It specifies CSVDNTDTQYF. The chain carries TRBV29-1 and TRBJ2-3; maybe TRBD1 (5 bases). Trimming took 6 bases from V and 2 from J, leaving 6 bases between them. Germline CDR1 is SQVTM and CDR2 is ANQGSEA. The CDR3 runs 11 residues.

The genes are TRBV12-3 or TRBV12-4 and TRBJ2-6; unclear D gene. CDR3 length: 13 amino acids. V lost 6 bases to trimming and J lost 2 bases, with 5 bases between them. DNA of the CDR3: TGTGCCAGCAGAAAAGCTGGGGCCAACGTCCTGACTTTC. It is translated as CASRKAGANVLTF.

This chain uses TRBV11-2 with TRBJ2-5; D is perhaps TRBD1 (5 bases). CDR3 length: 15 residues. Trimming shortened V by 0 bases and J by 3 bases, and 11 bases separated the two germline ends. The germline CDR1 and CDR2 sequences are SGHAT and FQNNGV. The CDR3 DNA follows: TGTGCCAGCAGCTTAGACCTCACCAGGGAAGAGACCCAGTACTTC. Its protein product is CASSLDLTREETQYF.

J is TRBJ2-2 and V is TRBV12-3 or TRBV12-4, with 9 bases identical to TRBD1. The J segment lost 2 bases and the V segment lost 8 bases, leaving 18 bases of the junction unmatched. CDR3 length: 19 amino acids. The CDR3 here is CASPFRQGDKQKNTGELFF. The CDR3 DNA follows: TGTGCCAGCCCGTTCCGACAGGGGGATAAGCAGAAAAACACCGGGGAGCTGTTTTTT.

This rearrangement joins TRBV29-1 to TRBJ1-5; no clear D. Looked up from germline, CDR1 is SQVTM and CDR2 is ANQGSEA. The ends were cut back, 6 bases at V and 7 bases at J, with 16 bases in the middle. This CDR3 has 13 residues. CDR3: CSVGTVPGQPQHF. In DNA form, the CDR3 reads TGCAGCGTCGGAACAGTGCCCGGACAGCCCCAGCATTTT.

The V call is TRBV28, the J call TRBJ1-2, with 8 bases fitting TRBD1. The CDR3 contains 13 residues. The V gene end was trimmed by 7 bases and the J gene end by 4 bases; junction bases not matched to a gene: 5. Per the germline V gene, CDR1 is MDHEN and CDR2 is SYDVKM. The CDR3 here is CASTGQESYGYTF. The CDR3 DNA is TGTGCCAGCACGGGACAGGAATCCTATGGCTACACCTTC.

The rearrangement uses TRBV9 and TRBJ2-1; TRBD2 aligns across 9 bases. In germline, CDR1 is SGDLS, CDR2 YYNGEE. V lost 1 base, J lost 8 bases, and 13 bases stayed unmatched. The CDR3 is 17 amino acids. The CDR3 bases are TGTGCCAGCAGCGTAAAGGGCGGGAGACTAGCGGTCGATGAGCAGTTCTTC. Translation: CASSVKGGRLAVDEQFF.

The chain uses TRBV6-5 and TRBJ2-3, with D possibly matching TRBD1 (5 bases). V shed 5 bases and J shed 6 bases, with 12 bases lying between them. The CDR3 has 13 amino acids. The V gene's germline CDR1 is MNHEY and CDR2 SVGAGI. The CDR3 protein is CASSLTVWDTQYF. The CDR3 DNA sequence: TGTGCCAGCAGTCTGACAGTTTGGGATACGCAGTATTTT.

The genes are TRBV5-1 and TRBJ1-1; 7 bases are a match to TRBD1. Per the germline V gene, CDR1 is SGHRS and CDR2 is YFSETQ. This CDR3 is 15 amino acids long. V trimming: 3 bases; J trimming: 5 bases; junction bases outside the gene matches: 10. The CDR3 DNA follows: TGCGCCAGCAGCTACCGACAGGGTTCTATGACTGAAGCTTTCTTT. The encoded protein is CASSYRQGSMTEAFF.

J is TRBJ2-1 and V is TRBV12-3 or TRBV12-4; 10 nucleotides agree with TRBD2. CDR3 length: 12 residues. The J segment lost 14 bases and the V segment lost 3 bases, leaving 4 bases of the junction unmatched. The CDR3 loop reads CASSLELAGKFF. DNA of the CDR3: TGTGCCAGCAGTTTGGAACTAGCGGGAAAGTTCTTC.

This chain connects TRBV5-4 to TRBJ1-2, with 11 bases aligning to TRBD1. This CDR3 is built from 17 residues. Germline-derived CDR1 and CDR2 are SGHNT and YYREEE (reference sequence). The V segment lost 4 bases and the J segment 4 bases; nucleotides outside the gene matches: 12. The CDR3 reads CASSGGPGQGAIYGYTF. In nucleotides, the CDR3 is TGTGCCAGCAGCGGAGGGCCCGGACAGGGGGCGATCTATGGCTACACCTTC.

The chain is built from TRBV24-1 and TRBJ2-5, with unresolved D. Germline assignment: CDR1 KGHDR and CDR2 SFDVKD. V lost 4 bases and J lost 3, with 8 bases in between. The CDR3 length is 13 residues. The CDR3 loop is CATSDLREETQYF. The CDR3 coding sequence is TGTGCCACCAGTGACTTAAGGGAAGAGACCCAGTACTTC.

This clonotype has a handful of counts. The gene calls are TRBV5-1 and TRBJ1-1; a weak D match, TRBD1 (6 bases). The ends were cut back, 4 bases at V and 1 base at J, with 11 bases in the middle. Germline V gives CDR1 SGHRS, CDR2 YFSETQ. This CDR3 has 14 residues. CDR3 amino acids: CASSQETGNTEAFF. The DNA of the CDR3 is TGCGCCAGCAGCCAAGAGACAGGGAACACTGAAGCTTTCTTT.

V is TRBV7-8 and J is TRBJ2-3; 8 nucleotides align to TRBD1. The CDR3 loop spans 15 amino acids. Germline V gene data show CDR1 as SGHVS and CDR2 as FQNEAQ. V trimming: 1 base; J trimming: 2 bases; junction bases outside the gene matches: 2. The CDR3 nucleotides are TGTGCCAGCAGCTTAGGACAGGGGTTCACAGATACGCAGTATTTT. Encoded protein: CASSLGQGFTDTQYF.

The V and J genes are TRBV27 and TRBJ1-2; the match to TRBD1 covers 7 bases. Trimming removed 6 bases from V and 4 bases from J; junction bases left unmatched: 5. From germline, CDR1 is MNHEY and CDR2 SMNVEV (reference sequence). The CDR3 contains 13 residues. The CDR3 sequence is CASRRTGSYGYTF. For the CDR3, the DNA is TGTGCCAGCAGGCGGACAGGCAGCTATGGCTACACCTTC.

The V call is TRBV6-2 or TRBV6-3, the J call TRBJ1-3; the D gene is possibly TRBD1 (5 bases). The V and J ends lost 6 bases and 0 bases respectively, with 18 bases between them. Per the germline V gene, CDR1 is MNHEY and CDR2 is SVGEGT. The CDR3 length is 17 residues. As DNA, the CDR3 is TGTGCCAGCAGCTCTCCCTCCCCGACAGTCTCTGGAAACACCATATATTTT. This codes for CASSSPSPTVSGNTIYF.

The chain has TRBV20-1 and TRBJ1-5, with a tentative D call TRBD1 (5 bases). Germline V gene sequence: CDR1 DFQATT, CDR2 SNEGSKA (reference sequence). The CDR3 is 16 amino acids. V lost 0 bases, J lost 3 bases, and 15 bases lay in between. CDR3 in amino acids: CSARDARGRFNQPQHF. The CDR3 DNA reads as TGCAGTGCTAGAGATGCCCGGGGACGGTTCAATCAGCCCCAGCATTTT.

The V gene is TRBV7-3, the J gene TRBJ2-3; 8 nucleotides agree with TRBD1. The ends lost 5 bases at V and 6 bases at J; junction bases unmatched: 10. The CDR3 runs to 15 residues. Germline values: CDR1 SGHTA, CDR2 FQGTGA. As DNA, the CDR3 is TGTGCCAGCAGCCAACAGGGGGATTTTTCCGATACGCAGTATTTT. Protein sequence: CASSQQGDFSDTQYF. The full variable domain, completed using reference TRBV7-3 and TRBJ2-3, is GAGVSQTPSNKVTEKGKYVELRCDPISGHTALYWYRQSLGQGPEFLIYFQGTGAADDSGLPNDRFFAVRPEGSVSTLKIQRTERGDSAVYLCASSQQGDFSDTQYFGPGTRLTVL.

CDR3 sequence: CSAANWDTQYF. In nucleotides, the CDR3 is TGCAGTGCTGCCAATTGGGATACGCAGTATTTT. This chain joins TRBV20-1 and TRBJ2-3; D not certain. Germline V gives CDR1 DFQATT, CDR2 SNEGSKA (reference sequence). Trimming pared 5 bases from V and 6 bases from J, leaving 9 bases between. The CDR3 sequence is 11 residues long.

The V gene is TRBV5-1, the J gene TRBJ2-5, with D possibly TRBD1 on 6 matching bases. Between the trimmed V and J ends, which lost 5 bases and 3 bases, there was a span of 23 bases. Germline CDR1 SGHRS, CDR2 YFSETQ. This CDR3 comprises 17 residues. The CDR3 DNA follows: TGCGCCAGCAGGCGGGTAGGCCAGGGGCCCACAAAAGAGACCCAGTACTTC. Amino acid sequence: CASRRVGQGPTKETQYF.

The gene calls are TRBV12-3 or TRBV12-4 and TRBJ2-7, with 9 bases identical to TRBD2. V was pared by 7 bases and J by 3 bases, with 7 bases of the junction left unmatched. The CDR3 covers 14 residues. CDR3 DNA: TGTGCCAGCACAGCGGGGGGAAGCTACTACGAGCAGTACTTC. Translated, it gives CASTAGGSYYEQYF.

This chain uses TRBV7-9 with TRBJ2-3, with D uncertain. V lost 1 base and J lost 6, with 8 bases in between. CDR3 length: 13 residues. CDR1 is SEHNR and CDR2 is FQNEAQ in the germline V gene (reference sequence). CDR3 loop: CASSLGLTDTQYF. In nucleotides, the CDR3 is TGTGCCAGCAGCTTAGGATTGACGGATACGCAGTATTTT.

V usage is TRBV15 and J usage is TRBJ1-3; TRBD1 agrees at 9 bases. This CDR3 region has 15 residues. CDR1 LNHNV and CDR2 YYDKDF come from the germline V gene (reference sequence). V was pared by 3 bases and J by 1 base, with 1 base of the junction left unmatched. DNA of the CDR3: TGTGCCACCAGCAGGGGACAGGGATCTGGAAACACCATATATTTT. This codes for CATSRGQGSGNTIYF.

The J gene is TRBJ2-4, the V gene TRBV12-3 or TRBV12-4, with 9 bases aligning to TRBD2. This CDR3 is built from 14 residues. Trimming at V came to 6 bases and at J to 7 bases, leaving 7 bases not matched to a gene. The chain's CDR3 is CASSGLATRNIQYF. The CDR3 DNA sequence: TGTGCCAGCAGCGGACTAGCGACGAGGAACATTCAGTACTTC.

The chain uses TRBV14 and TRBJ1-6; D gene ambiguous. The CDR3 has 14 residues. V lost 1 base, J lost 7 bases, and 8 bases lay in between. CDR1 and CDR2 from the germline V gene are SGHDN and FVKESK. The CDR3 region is CASSQVVGNSPLHF. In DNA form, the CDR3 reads TGTGCCAGCAGCCAAGTGGTAGGAAATTCACCCCTCCACTTT. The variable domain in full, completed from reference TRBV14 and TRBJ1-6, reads EAGVTQFPSHSVIEKGQTVTLRCDPISGHDNLYWYRRVMGKEIKFLLHFVKESKQDESGMPNNRFLAERTGGTYSTLKVQPAELEDSGVYFCASSQVVGNSPLHFGNGTRLTVT.

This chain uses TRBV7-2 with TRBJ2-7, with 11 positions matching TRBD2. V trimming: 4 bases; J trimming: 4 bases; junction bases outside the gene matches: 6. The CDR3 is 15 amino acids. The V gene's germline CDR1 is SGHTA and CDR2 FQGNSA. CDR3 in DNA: TGTGCCAGCAGCTCGACTAGCGGGACACCGTACGAGCAGTACTTC. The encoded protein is CASSSTSGTPYEQYF.